Following are 5 T cell receptor beta chains from one sample sequenced in a study of early T cells in non-severe SARS-CoV-2 infection. TCRdb re-analysed the 5' RACE reads in MiXCR, keeping a single row per CDR3 protein. The sample includes about 58,000 distinct CDR3 sequences, approximately 11% of them seen just once. The sample consisted of whole blood. The receptors come from an adult who was a healthcare worker with PCR-confirmed SARS-CoV-2 infection or an uninfected control (not recorded which).

Many counts were recorded for this clonotype. The CDR3 spells CASSYAAGAYEQYF. CDR3 DNA: TGTGCCAGCAGTTACGCGGCCGGAGCCTACGAGCAGTACTTC. V usage is TRBV6-2 or TRBV6-3 and J usage is TRBJ2-7; D is uncertain. The CDR3 has 14 residues. Germline V gene data show CDR1 as MNHEY and CDR2 as SVGEGT. Trimming removed 2 bases from V and 2 bases from J, with 10 bases in between.

This CDR3 is CASSQSRGRYYGYTF. DNA of the CDR3: TGTGCCAGCAGCCAAAGCAGGGGGAGATATTATGGCTACACCTTC. This chain connects TRBV3-1 to TRBJ1-2; 7 bases agree with TRBD1. Trimming cost V 2 bases and J 5 bases; bases outside gene matches: 8. The CDR3 consists of 15 residues. Germline CDR1 LGHDT, CDR2 YNNKEL (reference sequence).

This clonotype has a count of ten or more. This chain uses TRBV7-9 with TRBJ2-5; TRBD1 might be the D (5 bases). The CDR3 consists of 15 residues. CDR1 SEHNR and CDR2 FQNEAQ come from the germline V gene (reference sequence). Trimming took 5 bases from V and 0 from J, leaving 13 bases between them. The CDR3 region is CASSPTAPDQETQYF. The CDR3 bases are TGTGCCAGCAGCCCGACAGCCCCGGACCAAGAGACCCAGTACTTC.

The chain employs TRBV2 and TRBJ2-7; 8 bases align to TRBD1. There are 15 residues in the CDR3. The germline gives CDR1 SNHLY, CDR2 FYNNEI. Losses at the gene ends were 5 bases for V and 5 bases for J; bases not matched to a gene: 11. The CDR3 nucleotides read TGTGCCAGCAGTAAACTAGACGAACAGGGGGACGAGCAGTACTTC. Residues: CASSKLDEQGDEQYF. The variable domain in full, completed from reference TRBV2 and TRBJ2-7, reads EPEVTQTPSHQVTQMGQEVILRCVPISNHLYFYWYRQILGQKVEFLVSFYNNEISEKSEIFDDQFSVERPDGSNFTLKIRSTKLEDSAMYFCASSKLDEQGDEQYFGPGTRLTVT.

DNA for the CDR3: TGTGCCAGCAGTTACGGGACTAGCCGCTCAGATACGCAGTATTTT. Its translation: CASSYGTSRSDTQYF. The chain recombines TRBV6-5 with TRBJ2-3, with 9 bases that match TRBD2. CDR1 is MNHEY, CDR2 SVGAGI, per germline. The CDR3 has 15 residues. With 2 bases clipped from V and 4 bases from J, the junction kept 4 bases outside the gene matches.